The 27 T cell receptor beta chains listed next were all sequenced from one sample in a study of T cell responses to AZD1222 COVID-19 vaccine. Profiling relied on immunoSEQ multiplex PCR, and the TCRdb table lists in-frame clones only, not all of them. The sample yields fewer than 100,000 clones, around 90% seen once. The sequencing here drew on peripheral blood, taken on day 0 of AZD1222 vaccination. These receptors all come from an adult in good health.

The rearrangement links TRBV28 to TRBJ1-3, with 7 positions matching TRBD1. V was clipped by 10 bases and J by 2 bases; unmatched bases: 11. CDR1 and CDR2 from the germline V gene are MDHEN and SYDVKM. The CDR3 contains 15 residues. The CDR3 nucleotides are TGTGCCACCTATACCCCCCAGGGGGCTGGAAACACCATATATTTT. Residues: CATYTPQGAGNTIYF.

The CDR3 nucleotides are TGTGCCAGCAGCCCGGGTATCTATGGCTACACCTTC. Translated, it gives CASSPGIYGYTF. The chain uses TRBV5-6 and TRBJ1-2; D call uncertain. With 4 bases removed from V and 4 bases from J, the gap between germline ends came to 8 bases. The CDR3 covers 12 residues. The germline CDR1 and CDR2 sequences are SGHDT and YYEEEE.

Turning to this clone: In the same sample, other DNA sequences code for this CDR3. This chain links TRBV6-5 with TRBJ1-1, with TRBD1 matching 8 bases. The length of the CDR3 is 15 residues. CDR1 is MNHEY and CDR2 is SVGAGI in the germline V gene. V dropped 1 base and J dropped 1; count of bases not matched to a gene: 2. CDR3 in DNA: TGTGCCAGCAGTTACTTCGGGACAGGGAACACTGAAGCTTTCTTT. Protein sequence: CASSYFGTGNTEAFF.

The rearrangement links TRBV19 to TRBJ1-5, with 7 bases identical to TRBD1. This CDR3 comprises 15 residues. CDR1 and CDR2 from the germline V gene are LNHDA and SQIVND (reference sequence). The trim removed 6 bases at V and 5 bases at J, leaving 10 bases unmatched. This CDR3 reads CASSVFTGDHQPQHF. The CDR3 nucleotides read TGTGCCAGTAGCGTTTTTACAGGGGACCATCAGCCCCAGCATTTT. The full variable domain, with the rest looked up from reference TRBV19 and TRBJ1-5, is DGGITQSPKYLFRKEGQNVTLSCEQNLNHDAMYWYRQDPGQGLRLIYYSQIVNDFQKGDIAEGYSVSREKKESFPLTVTSAQKNPTAFYLCASSVFTGDHQPQHFGDGTRLSIL.

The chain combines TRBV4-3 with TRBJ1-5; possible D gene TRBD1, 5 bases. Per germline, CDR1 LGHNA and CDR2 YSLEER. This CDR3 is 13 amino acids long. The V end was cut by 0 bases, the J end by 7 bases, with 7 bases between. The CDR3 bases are TGCGCCAGCAGCCAAGACGACAGCCAGCCCCAGCATTTT. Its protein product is CASSQDDSQPQHF.

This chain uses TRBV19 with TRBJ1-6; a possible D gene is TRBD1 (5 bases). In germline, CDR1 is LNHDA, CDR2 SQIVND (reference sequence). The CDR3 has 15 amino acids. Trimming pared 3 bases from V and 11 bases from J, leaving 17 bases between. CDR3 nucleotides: TGTGCCAGTAGTATCAAATTGGGGGGAGGGCCACCCCTCCACTTT. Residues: CASSIKLGGGPPLHF.

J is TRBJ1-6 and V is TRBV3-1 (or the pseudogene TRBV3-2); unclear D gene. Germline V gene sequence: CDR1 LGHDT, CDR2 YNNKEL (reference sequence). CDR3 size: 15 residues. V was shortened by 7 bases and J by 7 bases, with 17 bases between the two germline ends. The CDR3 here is CASNKRVAGNSPLHF. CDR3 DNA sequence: TGTGCCAGCAACAAACGGGTGGCGGGGAATTCACCCCTCCACTTT.

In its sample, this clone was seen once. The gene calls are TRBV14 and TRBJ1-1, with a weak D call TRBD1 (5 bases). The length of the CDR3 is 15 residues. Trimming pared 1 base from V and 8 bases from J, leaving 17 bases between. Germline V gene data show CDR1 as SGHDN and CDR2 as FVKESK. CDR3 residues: CASSQVAPRGHEAFF. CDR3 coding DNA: TGTGCCAGCAGCCAAGTGGCGCCACGGGGCCACGAAGCTTTCTTT.

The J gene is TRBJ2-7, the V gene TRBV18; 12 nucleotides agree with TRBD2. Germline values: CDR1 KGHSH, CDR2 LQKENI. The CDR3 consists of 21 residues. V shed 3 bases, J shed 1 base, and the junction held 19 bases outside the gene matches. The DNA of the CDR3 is TGTGCCAGCTCACCTCGAGTACCGGGACAGCCAACTAGCGGGGGGTCCTACGAGCAGTACTTC. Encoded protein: CASSPRVPGQPTSGGSYEQYF.

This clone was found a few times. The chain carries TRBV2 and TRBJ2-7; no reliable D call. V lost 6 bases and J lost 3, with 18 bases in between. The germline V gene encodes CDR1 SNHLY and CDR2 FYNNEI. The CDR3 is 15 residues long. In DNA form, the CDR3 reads TGTGCCAGCAGCCCGTCCTACAGTAAACACTACGAGCAGTACTTC. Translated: CASSPSYSKHYEQYF.

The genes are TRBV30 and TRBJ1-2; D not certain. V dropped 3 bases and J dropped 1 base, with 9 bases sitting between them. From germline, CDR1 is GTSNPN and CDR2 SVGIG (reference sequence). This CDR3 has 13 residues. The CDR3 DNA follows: TGTGCCTGGAGCCTCAGCGTTAACTATGGCTACACCTTC. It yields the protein CAWSLSVNYGYTF.

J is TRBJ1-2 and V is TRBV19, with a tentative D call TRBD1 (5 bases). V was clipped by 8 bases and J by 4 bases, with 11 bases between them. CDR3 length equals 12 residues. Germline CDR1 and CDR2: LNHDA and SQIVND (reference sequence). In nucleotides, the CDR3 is TGTGCCAGTCGCGGGGGGTCCTATGGCTACACCTTC. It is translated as CASRGGSYGYTF.

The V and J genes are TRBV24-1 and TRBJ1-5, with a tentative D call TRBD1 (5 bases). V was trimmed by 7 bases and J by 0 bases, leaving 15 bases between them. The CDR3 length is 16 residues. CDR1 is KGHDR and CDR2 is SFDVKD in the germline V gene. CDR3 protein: CATRGRGRDSNQPQHF. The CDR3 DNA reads TGTGCCACCAGGGGGAGGGGACGGGATAGCAATCAGCCCCAGCATTTT.

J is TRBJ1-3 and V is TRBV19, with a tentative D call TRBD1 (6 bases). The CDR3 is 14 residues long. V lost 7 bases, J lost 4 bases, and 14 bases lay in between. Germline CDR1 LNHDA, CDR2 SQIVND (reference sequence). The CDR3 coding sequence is TGTGCCAGTAACATGGGGGCAAACGGAAACACCATATATTTT. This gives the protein CASNMGANGNTIYF.

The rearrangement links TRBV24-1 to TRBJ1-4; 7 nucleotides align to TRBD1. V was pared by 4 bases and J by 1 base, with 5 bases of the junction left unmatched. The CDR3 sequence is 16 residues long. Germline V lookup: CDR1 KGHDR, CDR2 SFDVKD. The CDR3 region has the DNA TGTGCCACCAGTGACCTTCGACAGGGAACTAATGAAAAACTGTTTTTT. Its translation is CATSDLRQGTNEKLFF.

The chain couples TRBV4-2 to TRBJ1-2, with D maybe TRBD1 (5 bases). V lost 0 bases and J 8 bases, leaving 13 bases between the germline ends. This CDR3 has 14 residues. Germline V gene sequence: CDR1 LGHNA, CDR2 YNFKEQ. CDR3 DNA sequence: TGTGCCAGCAGCCAAGATAGGGCGGGGCACGGCTACACCTTC. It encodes CASSQDRAGHGYTF.

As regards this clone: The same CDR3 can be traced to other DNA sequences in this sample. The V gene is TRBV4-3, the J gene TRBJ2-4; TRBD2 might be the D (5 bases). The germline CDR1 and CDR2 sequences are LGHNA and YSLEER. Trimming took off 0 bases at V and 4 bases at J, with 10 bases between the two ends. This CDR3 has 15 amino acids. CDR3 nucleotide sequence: TGCGCCAGCAGCCAAGAGGGGAGATCTAAAAACATTCAGTACTTC. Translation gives CASSQEGRSKNIQYF.

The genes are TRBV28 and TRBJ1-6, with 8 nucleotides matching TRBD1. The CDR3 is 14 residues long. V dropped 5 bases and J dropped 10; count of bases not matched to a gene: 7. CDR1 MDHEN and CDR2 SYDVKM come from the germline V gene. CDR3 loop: CASSETGVGSPLHF. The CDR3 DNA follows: TGTGCCAGCAGTGAGACAGGGGTCGGGTCACCCCTCCACTTT.

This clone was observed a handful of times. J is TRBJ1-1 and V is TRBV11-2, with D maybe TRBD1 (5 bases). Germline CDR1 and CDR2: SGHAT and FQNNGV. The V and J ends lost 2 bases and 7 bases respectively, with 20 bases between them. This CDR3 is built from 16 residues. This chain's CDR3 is CASSLFVGQGNGEAFF. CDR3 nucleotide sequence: TGTGCCAGCAGCTTATTTGTTGGGCAGGGCAACGGTGAAGCTTTCTTT.

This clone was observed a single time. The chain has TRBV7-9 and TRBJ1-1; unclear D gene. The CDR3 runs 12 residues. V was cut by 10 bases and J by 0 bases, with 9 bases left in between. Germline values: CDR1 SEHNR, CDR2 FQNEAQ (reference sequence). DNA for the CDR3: TGTGCCATCAACCGGGTGAACACTGAAGCTTTCTTT. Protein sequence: CAINRVNTEAFF.

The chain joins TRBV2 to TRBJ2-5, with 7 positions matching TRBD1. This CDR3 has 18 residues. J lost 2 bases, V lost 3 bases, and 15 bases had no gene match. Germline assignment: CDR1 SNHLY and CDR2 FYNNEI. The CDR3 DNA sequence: TGTGCCAGCAGTGAGCCGGGACAGCAACCCTATTATCAAGAGACCCAGTACTTC. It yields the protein CASSEPGQQPYYQETQYF.

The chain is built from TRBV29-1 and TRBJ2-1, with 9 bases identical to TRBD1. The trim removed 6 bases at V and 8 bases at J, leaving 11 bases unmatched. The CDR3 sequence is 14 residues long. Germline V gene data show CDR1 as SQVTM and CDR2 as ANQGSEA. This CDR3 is CSVRSGQGVDEQFF. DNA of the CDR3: TGCAGCGTCCGGTCGGGACAGGGAGTCGATGAGCAGTTCTTC.

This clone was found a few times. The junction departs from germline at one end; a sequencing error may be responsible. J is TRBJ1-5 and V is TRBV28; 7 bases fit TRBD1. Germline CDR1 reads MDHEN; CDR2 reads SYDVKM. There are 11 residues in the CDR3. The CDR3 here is CASSTQGPEHF. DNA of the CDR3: TGTGCCAGCAGTACACAGGGGCCCGAGCATTTT.

CDR3 sequence: CASSGARNEKLFF. The CDR3 DNA reads TGTGCCAGCAGCGGAGCCAGGAATGAAAAACTGTTTTTT. This rearrangement joins TRBV7-8 to TRBJ1-4; no clear D gene. Germline V gene sequence: CDR1 SGHVS, CDR2 FQNEAQ. This CDR3 comprises 13 residues. V shed 5 bases and J shed 5 bases, with 9 bases lying between them. Filled out from reference TRBV7-8 and TRBJ1-4, the complete variable domain reads GAGVSQSPRYKVAKRGQDVALRCDPISGHVSLFWYQQALGQGPEFLTYFQNEAQLDKSGLPSDRFFAERPEGSVSTLKIQRTQQEDSAVYLCASSGARNEKLFFGSGTQLSVL.

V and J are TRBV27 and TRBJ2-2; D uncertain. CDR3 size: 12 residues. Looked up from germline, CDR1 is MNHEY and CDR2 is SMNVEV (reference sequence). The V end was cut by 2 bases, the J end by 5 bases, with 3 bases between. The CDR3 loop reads CASSLTTGELFF. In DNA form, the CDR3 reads TGTGCCAGCAGTTTAACAACCGGGGAGCTGTTTTTT.

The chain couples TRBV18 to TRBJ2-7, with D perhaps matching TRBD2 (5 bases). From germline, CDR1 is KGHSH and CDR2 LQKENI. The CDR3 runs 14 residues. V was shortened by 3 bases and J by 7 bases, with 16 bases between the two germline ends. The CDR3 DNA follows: TGTGCCAGCTCACCTTCGGACGGCTCGGGGGAGCAGTACTTC. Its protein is CASSPSDGSGEQYF.

The CDR3, as DNA: TGCGCCAGCAGCCTGACCCCAGATACGCAGTATTTT. It translates to CASSLTPDTQYF. J is TRBJ2-3 and V is TRBV5-1; D not certain. The V gene lost 4 bases and the J gene lost 4 bases, with 7 bases spanning the gap. The CDR3 length is 12 residues. The germline V gene encodes CDR1 SGHRS and CDR2 YFSETQ.